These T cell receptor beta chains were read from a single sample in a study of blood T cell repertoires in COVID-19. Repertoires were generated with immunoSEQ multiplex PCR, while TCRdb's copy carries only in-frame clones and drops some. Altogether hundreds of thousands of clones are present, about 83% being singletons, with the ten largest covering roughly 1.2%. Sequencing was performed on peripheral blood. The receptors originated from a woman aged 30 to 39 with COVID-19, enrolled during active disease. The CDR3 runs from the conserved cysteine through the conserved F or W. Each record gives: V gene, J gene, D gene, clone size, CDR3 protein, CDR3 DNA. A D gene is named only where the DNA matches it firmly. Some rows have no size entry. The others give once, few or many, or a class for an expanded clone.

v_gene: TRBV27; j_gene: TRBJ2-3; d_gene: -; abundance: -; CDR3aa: CASSLNPGGTDTQYF; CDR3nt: TGTGCCAGCAGTTTAAACCCCGGGGGCACAGATACGCAGTATTTT
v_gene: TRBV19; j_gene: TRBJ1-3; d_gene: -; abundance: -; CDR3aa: CASSITGGDGPGNTIYF; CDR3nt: TGTGCCAGTAGTATTACCGGAGGGGATGGTCCTGGAAACACCATATATTTT
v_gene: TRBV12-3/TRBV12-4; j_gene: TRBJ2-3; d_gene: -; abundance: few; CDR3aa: CASSFWSSEAYF; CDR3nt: TGTGCCAGCAGTTTCTGGTCTAGCGAGGCGTATTTT
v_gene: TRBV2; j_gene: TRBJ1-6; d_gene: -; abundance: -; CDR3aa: CASSPRGGESNSPLHF; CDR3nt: TGTGCCAGCAGTCCCCGGGGGGGGGAGAGTAATTCACCCCTCCACTTT
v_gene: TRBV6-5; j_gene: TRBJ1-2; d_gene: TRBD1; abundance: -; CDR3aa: CASSPTGDGSGYTF; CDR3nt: TGTGCCAGCAGTCCGACAGGGGACGGAAGTGGCTACACCTTC
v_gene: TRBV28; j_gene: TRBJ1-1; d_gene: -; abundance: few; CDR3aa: CASSGTDRGTEAFF; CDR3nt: TGTGCCAGCAGTGGGACCGATAGGGGGACTGAAGCTTTCTTT
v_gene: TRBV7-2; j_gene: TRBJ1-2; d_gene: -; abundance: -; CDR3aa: CASSLGGGGESYGYTF; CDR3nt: TGTGCCAGCAGCTTAGGGGGAGGGGGTGAGAGTTATGGCTACACCTTC
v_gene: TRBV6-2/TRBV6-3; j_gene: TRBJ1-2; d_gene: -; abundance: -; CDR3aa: CASSPQGTYGYTF; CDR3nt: TGTGCCAGCAGCCCACAGGGCACCTATGGCTACACCTTC
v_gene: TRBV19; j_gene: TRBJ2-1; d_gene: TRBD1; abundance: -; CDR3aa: CASTPPGQGAYEQFF; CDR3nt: TGTGCCAGTACCCCCCCGGGACAGGGGGCCTATGAGCAGTTCTTC
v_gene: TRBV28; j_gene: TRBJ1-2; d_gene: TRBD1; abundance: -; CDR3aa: CASSTPGGYGYTF; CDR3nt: TGTGCCAGCAGCACTCCAGGGGGCTATGGCTACACCTTC
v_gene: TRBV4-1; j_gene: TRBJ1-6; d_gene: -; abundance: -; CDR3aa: CASSKRGTSGTYNSPLHF; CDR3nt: TGCGCCAGCAGTAAGAGAGGAACATCAGGGACCTATAATTCACCCCTCCACTTT
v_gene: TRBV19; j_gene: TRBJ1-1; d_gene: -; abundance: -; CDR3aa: CASSIGEGNTEAFF; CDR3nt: TGTGCCAGTAGTATAGGGGAGGGGAACACTGAAGCTTTCTTT
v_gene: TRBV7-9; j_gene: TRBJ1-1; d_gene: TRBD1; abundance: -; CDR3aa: CASSRDRGSPEAFF; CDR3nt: TGTGCCAGCAGCCGGGACAGGGGATCCCCTGAAGCTTTCTTT
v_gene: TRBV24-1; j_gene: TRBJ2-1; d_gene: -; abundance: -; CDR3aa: CATSDSFTSSYNEQFF; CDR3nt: TGTGCCACCAGTGATTCGTTTACGAGCTCCTACAATGAGCAGTTCTTC
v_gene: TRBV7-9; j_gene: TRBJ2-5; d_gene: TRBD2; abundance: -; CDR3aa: CASSFRTSGYQETQYF; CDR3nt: TGTGCCAGCAGCTTCAGGACTAGCGGATACCAAGAGACCCAGTACTTC
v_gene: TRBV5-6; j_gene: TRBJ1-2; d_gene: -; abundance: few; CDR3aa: CASSLFREDYGYTF; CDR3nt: TGTGCCAGCAGCTTGTTCAGGGAGGACTATGGCTACACCTTC
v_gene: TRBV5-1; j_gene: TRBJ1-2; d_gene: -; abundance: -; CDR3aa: CASSSDGAGGYGYTF; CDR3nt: TGCGCCAGCAGCTCTGACGGCGCTGGAGGCTATGGCTACACCTTC
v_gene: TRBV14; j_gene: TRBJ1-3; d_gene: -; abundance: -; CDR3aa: CASSQAVSSGNTIYF; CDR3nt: TGTGCCAGCAGCCAAGCGGTGAGCTCTGGAAACACCATATATTTT
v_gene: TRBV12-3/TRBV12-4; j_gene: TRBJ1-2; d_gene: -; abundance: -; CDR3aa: CASSLYLGAGYTF; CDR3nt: TGTGCCAGCAGTTTGTATCTGGGGGCGGGCTACACCTTC
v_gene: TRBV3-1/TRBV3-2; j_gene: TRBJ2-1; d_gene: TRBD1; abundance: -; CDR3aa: CASSDGQGAYNEQFF; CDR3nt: TGTGCCAGCAGCGATGGACAGGGTGCCTACAATGAGCAGTTCTTC
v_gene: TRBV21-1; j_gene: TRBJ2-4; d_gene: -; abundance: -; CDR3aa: CASSKEENDKSNGIQYF; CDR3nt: TGTGCCAGCAGCAAAGAAGAGAATGACAAGTCAAACGGCATTCAGTACTTC
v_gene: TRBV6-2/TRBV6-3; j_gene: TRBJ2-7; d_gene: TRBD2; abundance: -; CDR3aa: CASSFITGGSYEQYF; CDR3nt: TGTGCCAGCAGTTTTATCACGGGAGGGTCCTACGAGCAGTACTTC
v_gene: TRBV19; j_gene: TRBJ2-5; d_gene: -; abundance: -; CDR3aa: CASSIGMGRETQYF; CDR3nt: TGTGCCAGTAGTATAGGCATGGGGCGGGAGACCCAGTACTTC
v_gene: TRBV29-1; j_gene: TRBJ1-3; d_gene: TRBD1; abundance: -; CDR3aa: CSAGTGSSGNTIYF; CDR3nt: TGCAGCGCTGGGACAGGGAGCTCTGGAAACACCATATATTTT
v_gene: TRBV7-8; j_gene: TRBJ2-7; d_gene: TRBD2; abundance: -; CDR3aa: CASSATTSGGYEQYF; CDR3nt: TGTGCCAGCAGCGCCACGACTAGCGGGGGATACGAGCAGTACTTC
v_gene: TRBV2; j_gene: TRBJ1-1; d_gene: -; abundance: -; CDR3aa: CASSESGQMNTEAFF; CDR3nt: TGTGCCAGCAGTGAAAGCGGACAGATGAACACTGAAGCTTTCTTT
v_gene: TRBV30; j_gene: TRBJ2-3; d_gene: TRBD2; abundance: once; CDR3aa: CAWSVLAVQTDTQYF; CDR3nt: TGTGCCTGGAGTGTACTAGCGGTACAAACAGATACGCAGTATTTT
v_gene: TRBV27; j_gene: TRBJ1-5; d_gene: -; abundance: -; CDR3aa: CASSPRVGGEQPQHF; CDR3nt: TGTGCCAGCAGTCCGCGGGTGGGGGGGGAGCAGCCCCAGCATTTT
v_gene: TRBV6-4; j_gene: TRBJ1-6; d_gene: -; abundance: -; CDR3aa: CANSDGQGLSRKPSYNSPLHF; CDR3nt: TGTGCCAACAGTGACGGGCAGGGGTTGTCGCGAAAACCCTCCTATAATTCACCCCTCCACTTT
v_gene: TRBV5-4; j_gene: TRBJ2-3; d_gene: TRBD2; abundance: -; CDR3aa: CASLTSGGPTDTQYF; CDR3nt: TGTGCCAGCCTAACTAGCGGGGGACCCACAGATACGCAGTATTTT
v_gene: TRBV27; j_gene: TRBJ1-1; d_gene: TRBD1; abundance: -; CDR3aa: CASSFGQGAEAFF; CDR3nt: TGTGCCAGCAGTTTTGGGCAGGGGGCTGAAGCTTTCTTT
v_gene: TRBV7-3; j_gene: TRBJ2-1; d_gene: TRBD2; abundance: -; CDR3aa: CASSSKTSGGNNEQFF; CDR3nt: TGTGCCAGCAGCTCCAAGACTAGCGGGGGAAACAATGAGCAGTTCTTC
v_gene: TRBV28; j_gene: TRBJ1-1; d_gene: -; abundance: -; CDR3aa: CASSLVYTEAFF; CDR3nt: TGTGCCAGCAGTCTCGTTTACACTGAAGCTTTCTTT
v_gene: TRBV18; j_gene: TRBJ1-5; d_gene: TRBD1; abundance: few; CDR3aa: CASSPDRGNQPQHF; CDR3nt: TGTGCCAGCTCACCGGACAGGGGCAATCAGCCCCAGCATTTT
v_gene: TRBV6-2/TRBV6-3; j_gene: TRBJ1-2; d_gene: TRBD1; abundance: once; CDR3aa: CASSSGQGIYGYTF; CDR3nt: TGTGCCAGCAGTTCGGGACAGGGCATCTATGGCTACACCTTC
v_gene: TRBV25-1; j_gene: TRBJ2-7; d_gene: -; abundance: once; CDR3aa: CASSASYEQYF; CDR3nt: TGTGCCAGCAGTGCTTCCTACGAGCAGTACTTC
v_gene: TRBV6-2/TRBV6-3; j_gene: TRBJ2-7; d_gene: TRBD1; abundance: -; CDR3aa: CASSWDSTSYEQYF; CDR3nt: TGTGCCAGCAGTTGGGACAGCACCTCCTACGAGCAGTACTTC
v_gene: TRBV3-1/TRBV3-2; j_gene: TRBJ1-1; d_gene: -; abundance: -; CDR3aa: CASSRSDPSRAFF; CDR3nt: TGTGCCAGCAGCCGATCCGACCCCTCTAGGGCTTTCTTT
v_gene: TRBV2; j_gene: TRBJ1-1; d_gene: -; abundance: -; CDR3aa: CASSEETGVKAFF; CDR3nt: TGTGCCAGCAGTGAGGAGACAGGAGTAAAAGCTTTCTTT
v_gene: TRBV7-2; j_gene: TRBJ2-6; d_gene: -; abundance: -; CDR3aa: CASSLAGGAVSGANVLTF; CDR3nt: TGTGCCAGCAGCTTAGCTGGGGGCGCTGTATCTGGGGCCAACGTCCTGACTTTC
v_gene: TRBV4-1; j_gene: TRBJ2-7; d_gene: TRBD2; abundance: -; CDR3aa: CASSQEVSGLSYEQYF; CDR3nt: TGCGCCAGCAGCCAAGAGGTTAGCGGGTTATCCTACGAGCAGTACTTC
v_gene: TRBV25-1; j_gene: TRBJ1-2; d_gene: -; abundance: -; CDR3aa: CASSETGPASYGYTF; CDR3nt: TGTGCCAGCAGTGAAACAGGACCGGCTAGCTATGGCTACACCTTC
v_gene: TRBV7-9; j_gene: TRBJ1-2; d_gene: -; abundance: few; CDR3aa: CASSLSQNHGYTF; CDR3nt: TGTGCCAGCAGCTTATCACAGAATCATGGCTACACCTTC